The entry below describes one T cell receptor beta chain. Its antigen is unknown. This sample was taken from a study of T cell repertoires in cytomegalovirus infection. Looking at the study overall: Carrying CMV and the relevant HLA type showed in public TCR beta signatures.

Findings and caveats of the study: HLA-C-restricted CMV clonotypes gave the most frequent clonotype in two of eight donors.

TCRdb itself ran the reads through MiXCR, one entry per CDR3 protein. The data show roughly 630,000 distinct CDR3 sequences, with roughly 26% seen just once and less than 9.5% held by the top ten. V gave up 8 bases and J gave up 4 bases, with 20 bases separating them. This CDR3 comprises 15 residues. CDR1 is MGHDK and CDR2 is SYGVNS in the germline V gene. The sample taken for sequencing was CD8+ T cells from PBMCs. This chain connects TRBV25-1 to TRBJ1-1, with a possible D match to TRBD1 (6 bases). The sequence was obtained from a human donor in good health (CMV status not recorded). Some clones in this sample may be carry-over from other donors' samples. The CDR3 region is CASGYSTGSGTEAFF. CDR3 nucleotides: TGTGCCAGCGGTTACTCTACAGGGTCGGGCACTGAAGCTTTCTTT.